Sequencing of this TCR beta chain was carried out in a study of a mutant IDH1 vaccine in newly diagnosed glioma. Sequenced by immunoSEQ multiplex PCR; TCRdb stores in-frame clones only, minus some. The repertoire holds 60,000 to 75,000 clones, with around four fifths as singletons. The time point: baseline, week 1 (first vaccination visit). Treatment indicated: pre-vaccination baseline after standard-of-care therapy. This clone turned up a few times. V dropped 6 bases and J dropped 3 bases, with 9 bases sitting between them. CDR1 and CDR2 (germline): SQVTM, ANQGSEA. The CDR3 spans 12 residues. The chain recombines TRBV29-1 with TRBJ1-5; D call uncertain. The sequence was obtained from a woman under 30 with glioma. Some clones in this sample may be carry-over from other donors' samples. This specimen was peripheral blood mononuclear cells (PBMCs), taken from a glioma patient treated with radiotherapy, temozolomide or both. CDR3 residues: CSVGGINQPQHF. The CDR3 region has the DNA TGCAGCGTCGGTGGTATCAATCAGCCCCAGCATTTT.